This T cell receptor (beta chain) came from a study of human versus mouse CDR3 diversity and MHC coevolution. Whole-study findings and limits: Compared with mice, human CDR3s carried more deletions and insertions on average. Clonal inequality was lowest in most of the three human donors. A handful of MHC II alleles selected the human T cells. About 1.7 million TCR beta clonotypes were estimated for humans, the largest repertoire.

To note about this clone: What it binds is not known.

Method: immunoSEQ multiplex PCR; TCRdb's copy keeps in-frame clones and lacks some. This sample has tens of thousands of clones; about 93% occur once, and the top ten carry approximately 19%. This receptor was obtained from a person aged 55 to 75 in good health. The sequenced material came from naive CD4+ T cells from blood. As for subset: CD45RO-negative CD62L-positive naive CD4 T cells.

The CDR3 bases are TGTGCCAGCAGTGGGTTGACTAGCGGGAGCTCCTACAATGAGCAGTTCTTC. As protein: CASSGLTSGSSYNEQFF. This rearrangement joins TRBV25-1 to TRBJ2-1, with TRBD2 matching 12 bases. CDR1 is MGHDK and CDR2 is SYGVNS in the germline V gene. The ends lost 4 bases at V and 0 bases at J; junction bases unmatched: 4. The CDR3 spans 17 residues.